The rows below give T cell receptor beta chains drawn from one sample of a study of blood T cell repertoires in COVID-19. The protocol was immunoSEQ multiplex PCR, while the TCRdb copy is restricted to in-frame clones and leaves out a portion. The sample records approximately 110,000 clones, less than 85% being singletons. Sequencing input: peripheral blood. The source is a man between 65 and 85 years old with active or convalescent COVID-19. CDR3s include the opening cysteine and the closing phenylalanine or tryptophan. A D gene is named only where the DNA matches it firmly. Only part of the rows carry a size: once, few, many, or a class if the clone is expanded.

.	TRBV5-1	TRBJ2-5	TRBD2	CASSQTSGGPRETQYF	TGCGCCAGCAGCCAAACTAGCGGTGGCCCCAGGGAGACCCAGTACTTC
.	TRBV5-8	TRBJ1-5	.	CASSKQVLGQPQHF	TGTGCCAGCAGCAAACAGGTCCTCGGTCAGCCCCAGCATTTT
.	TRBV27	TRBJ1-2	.	CASSFAGRDGYTF	TGTGCCAGCAGTTTTGCAGGGAGGGATGGCTACACCTTC
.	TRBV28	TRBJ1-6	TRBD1	CASNTGTGVSPLHF	TGTGCCAGCAACACCGGGACAGGGGTTTCACCCCTCCACTTT
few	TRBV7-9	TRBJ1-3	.	CASSLVGGGPSGNTIYF	TGTGCCAGCAGCTTAGTAGGGGGTGGCCCCTCTGGAAACACCATATATTTT
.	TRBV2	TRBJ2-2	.	CASSGGAVWQAGELFF	TGTGCCAGCAGTGGGGGCGCAGTATGGCAGGCCGGGGAGCTGTTTTTT
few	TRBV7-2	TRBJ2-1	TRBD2	CASSLDTGGLRSNEQFF	TGTGCCAGCAGCTTAGATACGGGAGGGCTACGATCCAATGAGCAGTTCTTC
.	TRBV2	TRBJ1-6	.	CATYESNSPLHF	TGTGCCACCTACGAGAGTAATTCACCCCTCCACTTT
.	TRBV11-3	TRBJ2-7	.	CASSRSGTYEQYF	TGTGCCAGCAGCCGTAGCGGAACCTACGAGCAGTACTTC
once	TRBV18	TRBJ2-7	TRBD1	CASSPPASGGTYEQYF	TGTGCCAGCTCACCACCGGCGTCAGGGGGCACCTACGAGCAGTACTTC
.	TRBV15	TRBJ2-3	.	CATSVTASTDTQYF	TGTGCCACCAGCGTCACAGCAAGCACAGATACGCAGTATTTT
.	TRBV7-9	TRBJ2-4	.	CASSSTPTGLVKNIQYF	TGTGCCAGCAGCTCCACACCCACAGGGTTGGTCAAAAACATTCAGTACTTC
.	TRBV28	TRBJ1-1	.	CASSLSGYTVAFF	TGTGCCAGCAGTCTCTCAGGGTATACAGTAGCTTTCTTT
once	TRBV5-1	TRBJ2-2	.	CASSLDSSDTGELFF	TGCGCCAGCAGCTTGGACAGCTCGGACACCGGGGAGCTGTTTTTT
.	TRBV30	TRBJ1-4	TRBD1	CAWKLAGGEKLFF	TGTGCCTGGAAGTTGGCAGGGGGTGAAAAACTGTTTTTT
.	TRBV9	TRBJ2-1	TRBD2	CASSVVGTSEGRGQFF	TGTGCCAGCAGCGTAGTAGGGACTAGCGAGGGTCGGGGGCAGTTCTTC
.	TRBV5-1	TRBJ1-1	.	CASSLVALGTEAFF	TGCGCCAGCAGCTTGGTTGCACTTGGCACTGAAGCTTTCTTT
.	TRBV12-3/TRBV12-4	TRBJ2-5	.	CASSFSGETQYF	TGTGCCAGCAGTTTCTCGGGGGAGACCCAGTACTTC
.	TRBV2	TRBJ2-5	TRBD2	CASKLAGARWTETQYF	TGTGCCAGCAAGTTAGCGGGGGCAAGATGGACGGAGACCCAGTACTTC
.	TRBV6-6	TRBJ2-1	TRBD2	CASSAGEYNEQFF	TGTGCCAGCAGTGCGGGAGAATACAATGAGCAGTTCTTC
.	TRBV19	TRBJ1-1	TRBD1	CASSQTGSGTEAFF	TGTGCCAGTAGCCAGACAGGGTCGGGCACTGAAGCTTTCTTT
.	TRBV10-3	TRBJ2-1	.	CAISESSGTSLNEQFF	TGTGCCATCAGTGAGTCGTCGGGGACATCCCTCAATGAGCAGTTCTTC
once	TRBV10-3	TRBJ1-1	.	CAIGGTDTEAFF	TGTGCCATCGGGGGCACCGATACTGAAGCTTTCTTT
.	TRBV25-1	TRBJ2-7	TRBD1	CASRQGARREQYF	TGTGCCAGCAGGCAGGGGGCGCGGAGAGAGCAGTACTTC
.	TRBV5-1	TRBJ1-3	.	CASRETLSGNTIYF	TGCGCCAGCAGAGAGACACTTTCTGGAAACACCATATATTTT
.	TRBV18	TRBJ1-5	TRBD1	CASTDREEQPQHF	TGTGCCAGCACCGACAGGGAAGAACAGCCCCAGCATTTT
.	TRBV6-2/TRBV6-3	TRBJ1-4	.	CASSLRGSEKLFF	TGTGCCAGCAGCCTCAGGGGCTCTGAAAAACTGTTTTTT
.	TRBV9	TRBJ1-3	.	CASSVSSGIGGNTIYF	TGTGCCAGCAGCGTAAGTTCGGGGATTGGAGGAAACACCATATATTTT
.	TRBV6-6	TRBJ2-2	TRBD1	CASSRYTGARTEGPGELFF	TGTGCCAGCAGTCGTTACACAGGGGCACGCACTGAGGGTCCCGGGGAGCTGTTTTTT
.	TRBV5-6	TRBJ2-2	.	CASSFPGKTGELFF	TGTGCCAGCAGCTTTCCGGGGAAGACCGGGGAGCTGTTTTTT
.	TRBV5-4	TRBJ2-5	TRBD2	CASSLRAGAQGGTQYF	TGTGCCAGCAGCCTGCGAGCGGGGGCCCAAGGGGGGACCCAGTACTTC
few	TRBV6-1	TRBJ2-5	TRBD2	CASSGRLAGGQETQYF	TGTGCCAGCAGTGGAAGACTAGCGGGAGGACAAGAGACCCAGTACTTC
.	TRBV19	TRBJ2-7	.	CASSTTGSSSYEQYF	TGTGCCAGTAGTACAACCGGGTCTTCCTCCTACGAGCAGTACTTC
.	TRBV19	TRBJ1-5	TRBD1	CASSGVGGQGNQPQHF	TGTGCCAGTAGTGGCGTTGGGGGACAGGGAAATCAGCCCCAGCATTTT
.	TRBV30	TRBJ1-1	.	CAWSAPTQAKNTEAFF	TGTGCCTGGAGTGCACCTACCCAGGCAAAGAACACTGAAGCTTTCTTT
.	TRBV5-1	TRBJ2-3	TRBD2	CASSYLAGTDTQYF	TGCGCCAGCAGCTACCTAGCGGGCACAGATACGCAGTATTTT
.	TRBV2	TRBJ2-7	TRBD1	CASSSGTGPGEQYF	TGTGCCAGCAGCTCCGGGACAGGACCAGGGGAGCAGTACTTC
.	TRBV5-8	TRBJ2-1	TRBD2	CASSRLAGDHDEQFF	TGTGCCAGCAGCAGACTAGCGGGAGACCACGATGAGCAGTTCTTC
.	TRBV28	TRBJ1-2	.	CATQKPGGHYGYTF	TGTGCCACTCAAAAACCCGGGGGGCACTATGGCTACACCTTC
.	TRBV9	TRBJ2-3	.	CASSVARGADTQYF	TGTGCCAGCAGCGTAGCCAGGGGGGCAGATACGCAGTATTTT
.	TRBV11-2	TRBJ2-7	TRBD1	CASSSSGTGPYEQYF	TGTGCCAGCAGCTCGTCCGGGACAGGGCCCTACGAGCAGTACTTC